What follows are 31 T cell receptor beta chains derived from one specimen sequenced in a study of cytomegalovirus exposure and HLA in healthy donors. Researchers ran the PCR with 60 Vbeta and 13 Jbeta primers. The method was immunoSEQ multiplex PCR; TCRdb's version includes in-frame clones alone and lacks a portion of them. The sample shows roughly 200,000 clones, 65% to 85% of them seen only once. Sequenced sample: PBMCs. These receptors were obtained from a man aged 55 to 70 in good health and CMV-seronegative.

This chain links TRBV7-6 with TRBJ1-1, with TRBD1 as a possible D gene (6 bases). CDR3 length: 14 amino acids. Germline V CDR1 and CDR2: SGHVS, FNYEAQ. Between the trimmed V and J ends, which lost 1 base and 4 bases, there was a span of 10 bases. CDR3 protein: CASSLESRGTEAFF. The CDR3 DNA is TGTGCCAGCAGCTTAGAGTCCAGGGGCACTGAAGCTTTCTTT. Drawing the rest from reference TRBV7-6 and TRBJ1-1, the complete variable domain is GAGVSQSPRYKVTKRGQDVALRCDPISGHVSLYWYRQALGQGPEFLTYFNYEAQQDKSGLPNDRFSAERPEGSISTLTIQRTEQRDSAMYRCASSLESRGTEAFFGQGTRLTVV.

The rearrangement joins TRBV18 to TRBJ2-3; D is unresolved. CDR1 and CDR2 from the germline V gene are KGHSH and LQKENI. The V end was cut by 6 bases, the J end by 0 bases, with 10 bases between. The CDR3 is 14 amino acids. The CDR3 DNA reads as TGTGCCAGCTCTCCTAGACGGAGCACAGATACGCAGTATTTT. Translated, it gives CASSPRRSTDTQYF.

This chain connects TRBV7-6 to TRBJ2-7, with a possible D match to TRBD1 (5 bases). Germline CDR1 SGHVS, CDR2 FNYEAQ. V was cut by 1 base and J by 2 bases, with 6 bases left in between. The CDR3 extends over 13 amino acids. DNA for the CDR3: TGTGCCAGCAGCTTAGGGGGCCCCTACGAGCAGTACTTC. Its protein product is CASSLGGPYEQYF.

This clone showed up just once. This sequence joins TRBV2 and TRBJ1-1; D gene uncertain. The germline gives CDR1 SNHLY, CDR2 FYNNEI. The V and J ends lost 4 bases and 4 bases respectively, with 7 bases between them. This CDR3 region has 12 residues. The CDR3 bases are TGTGCCAGCAGTGCAAGGAGCACTGAAGCTTTCTTT. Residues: CASSARSTEAFF.

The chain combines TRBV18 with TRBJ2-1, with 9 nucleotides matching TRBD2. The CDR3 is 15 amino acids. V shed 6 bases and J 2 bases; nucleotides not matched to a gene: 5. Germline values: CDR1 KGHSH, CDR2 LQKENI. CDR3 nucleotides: TGTGCCAGCTCCCTAGAGCGGGGGGCCTACAATGAGCAGTTCTTC. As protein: CASSLERGAYNEQFF.

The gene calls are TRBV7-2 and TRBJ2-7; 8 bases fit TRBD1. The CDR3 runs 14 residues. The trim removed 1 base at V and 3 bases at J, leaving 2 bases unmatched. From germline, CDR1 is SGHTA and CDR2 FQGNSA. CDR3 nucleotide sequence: TGTGCCAGCAGCTTAGAACAGGGGGTCTACGAGCAGTACTTC. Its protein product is CASSLEQGVYEQYF.

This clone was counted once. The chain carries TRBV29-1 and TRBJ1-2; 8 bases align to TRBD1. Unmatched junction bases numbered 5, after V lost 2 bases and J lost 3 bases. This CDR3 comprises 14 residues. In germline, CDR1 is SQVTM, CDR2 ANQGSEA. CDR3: CSVEQDRAYYGYTF. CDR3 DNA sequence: TGCAGCGTTGAACAGGACAGGGCTTACTATGGCTACACCTTC.

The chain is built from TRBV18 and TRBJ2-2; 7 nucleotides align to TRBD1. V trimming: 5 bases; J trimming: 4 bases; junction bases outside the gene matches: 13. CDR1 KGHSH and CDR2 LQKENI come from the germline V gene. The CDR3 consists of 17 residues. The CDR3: CASSAAGTALITGELFF. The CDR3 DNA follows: TGTGCCAGCTCAGCGGCCGGGACAGCCCTAATCACCGGGGAGCTGTTTTTT.

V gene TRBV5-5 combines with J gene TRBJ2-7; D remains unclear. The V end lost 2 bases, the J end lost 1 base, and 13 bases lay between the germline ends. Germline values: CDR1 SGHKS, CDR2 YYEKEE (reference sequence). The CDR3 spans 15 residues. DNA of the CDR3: TGTGCCAGCAGCTTCCAGGATACTCTATCCTACGAGCAGTACTTC. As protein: CASSFQDTLSYEQYF.

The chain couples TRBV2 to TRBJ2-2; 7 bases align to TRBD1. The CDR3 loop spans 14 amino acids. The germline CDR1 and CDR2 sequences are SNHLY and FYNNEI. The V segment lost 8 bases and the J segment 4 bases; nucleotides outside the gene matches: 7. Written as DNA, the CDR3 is TGTGCCAGCGGCCAGGGACAGACCACCGGGGAGCTGTTTTTT. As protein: CASGQGQTTGELFF.

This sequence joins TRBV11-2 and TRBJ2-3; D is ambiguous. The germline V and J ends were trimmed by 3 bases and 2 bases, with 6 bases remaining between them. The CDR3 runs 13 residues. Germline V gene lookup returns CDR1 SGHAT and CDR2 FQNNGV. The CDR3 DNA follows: TGTGCCAGCAGCTTTATACTCACAGATACGCAGTATTTT. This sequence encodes CASSFILTDTQYF. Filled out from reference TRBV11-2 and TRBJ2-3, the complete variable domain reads EAGVAQSPRYKIIEKRQSVAFWCNPISGHATLYWYQQILGQGPKLLIQFQNNGVVDDSQLPKDRFSAERLKGVDSTLKIQPAKLEDSAVYLCASSFILTDTQYFGPGTRLTVL.

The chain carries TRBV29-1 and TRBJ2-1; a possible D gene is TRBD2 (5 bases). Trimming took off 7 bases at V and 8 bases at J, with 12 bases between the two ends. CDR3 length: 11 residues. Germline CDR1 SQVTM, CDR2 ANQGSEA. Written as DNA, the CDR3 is TGCAGCGCCCTAGCTAAGGATGAGCAGTTCTTC. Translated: CSALAKDEQFF.

The CDR3 loop is CASSTAPNNQPQHF. In DNA form, the CDR3 reads TGTGCCAGCAGTACAGCACCCAACAATCAGCCCCAGCATTTT. This sequence joins TRBV2 and TRBJ1-5, with no clear D. CDR1 and CDR2 from the germline V gene are SNHLY and FYNNEI. Deletions cut 5 bases from V and 3 bases from J, with 11 bases between. The CDR3 loop spans 14 amino acids.

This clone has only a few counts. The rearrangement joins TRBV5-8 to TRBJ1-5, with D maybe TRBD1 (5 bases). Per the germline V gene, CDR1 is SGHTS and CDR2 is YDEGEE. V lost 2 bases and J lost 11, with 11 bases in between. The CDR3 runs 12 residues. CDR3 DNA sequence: TGTGCCAGCAGCTTCGGAGGGGTTGCCCAGCATTTT. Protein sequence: CASSFGGVAQHF.

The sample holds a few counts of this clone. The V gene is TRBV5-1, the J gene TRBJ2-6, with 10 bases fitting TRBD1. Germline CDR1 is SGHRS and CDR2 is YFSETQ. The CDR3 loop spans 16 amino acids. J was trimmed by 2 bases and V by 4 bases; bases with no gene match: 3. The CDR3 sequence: CASSRGQGAGANVLTF. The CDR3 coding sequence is TGCGCCAGCAGCCGAGGACAGGGGGCTGGGGCCAACGTCCTGACTTTC.

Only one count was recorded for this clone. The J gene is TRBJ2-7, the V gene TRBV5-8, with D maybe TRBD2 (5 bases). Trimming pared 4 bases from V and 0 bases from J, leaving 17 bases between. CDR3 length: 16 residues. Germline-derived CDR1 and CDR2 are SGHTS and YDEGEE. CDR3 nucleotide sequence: TGTGCCAGCAGCCGGGGTGGGCTGCCGCTCTCCTACGAGCAGTACTTC. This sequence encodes CASSRGGLPLSYEQYF.

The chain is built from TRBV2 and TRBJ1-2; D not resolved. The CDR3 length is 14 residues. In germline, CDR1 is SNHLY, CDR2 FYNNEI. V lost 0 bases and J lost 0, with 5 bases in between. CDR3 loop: CASSEAQANYGYTF. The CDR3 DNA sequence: TGTGCCAGCAGTGAAGCGCAGGCTAACTATGGCTACACCTTC.

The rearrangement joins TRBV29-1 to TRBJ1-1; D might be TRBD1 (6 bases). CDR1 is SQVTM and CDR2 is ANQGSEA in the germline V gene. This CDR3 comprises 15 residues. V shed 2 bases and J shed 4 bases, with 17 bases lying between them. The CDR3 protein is CSVERMQGSGTEAFF. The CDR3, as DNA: TGCAGCGTTGAACGGATGCAGGGGTCGGGCACTGAAGCTTTCTTT.

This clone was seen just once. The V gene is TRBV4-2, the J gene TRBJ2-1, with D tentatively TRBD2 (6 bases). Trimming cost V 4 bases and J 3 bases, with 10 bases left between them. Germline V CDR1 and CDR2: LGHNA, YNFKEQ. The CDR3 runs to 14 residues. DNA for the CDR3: TGTGCCAGCAGCCCGGAGGAGGGCTACAATGAGCAGTTCTTC. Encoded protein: CASSPEEGYNEQFF.

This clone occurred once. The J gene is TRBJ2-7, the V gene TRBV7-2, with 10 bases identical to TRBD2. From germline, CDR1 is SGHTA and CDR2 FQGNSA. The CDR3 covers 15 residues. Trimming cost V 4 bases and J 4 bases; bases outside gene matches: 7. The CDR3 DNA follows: TGTGCCAGCAGCTCCTCTAGCGGGAGCAGTTACGAGCAGTACTTC. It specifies CASSSSSGSSYEQYF.

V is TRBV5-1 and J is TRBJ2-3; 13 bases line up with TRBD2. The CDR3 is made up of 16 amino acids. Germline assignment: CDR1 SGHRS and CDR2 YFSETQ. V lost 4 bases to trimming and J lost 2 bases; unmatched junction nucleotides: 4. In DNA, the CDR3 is TGCGCCAGCAGCGAGGGACTAGCGGGGACCACAGATACGCAGTATTTT. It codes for CASSEGLAGTTDTQYF. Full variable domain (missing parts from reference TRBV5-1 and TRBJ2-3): KAGVTQTPRYLIKTRGQQVTLSCSPISGHRSVSWYQQTPGQGLQFLFEYFSETQRNKGNFPGRFSGRQFSNSRSEMNVSTLELGDSALYLCASSEGLAGTTDTQYFGPGTRLTVL.

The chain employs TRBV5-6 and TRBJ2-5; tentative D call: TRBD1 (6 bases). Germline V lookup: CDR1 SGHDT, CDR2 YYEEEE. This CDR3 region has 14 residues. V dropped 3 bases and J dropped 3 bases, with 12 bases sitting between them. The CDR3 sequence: CASSSDRGKETQYF. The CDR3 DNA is TGTGCCAGCAGCTCGGACAGAGGAAAAGAGACCCAGTACTTC.

Written as DNA, the CDR3 is TGTGCCAGCGTTACAGGGGTGGGAACTGAAGCTTTCTTT. Encoded protein: CASVTGVGTEAFF. V usage is TRBV6-1 and J usage is TRBJ1-1, with 7 positions matching TRBD1. The J segment lost 5 bases and the V segment lost 8 bases, leaving 8 bases of the junction unmatched. Germline assignment: CDR1 MNHNS and CDR2 SASEGT. This CDR3 is 13 amino acids long.

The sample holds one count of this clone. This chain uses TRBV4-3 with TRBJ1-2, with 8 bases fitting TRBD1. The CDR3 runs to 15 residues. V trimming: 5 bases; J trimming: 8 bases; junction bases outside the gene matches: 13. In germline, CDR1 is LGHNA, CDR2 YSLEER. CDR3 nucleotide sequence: TGCGCCAGCAGCTCAGGACAGGGAACGGGCGAGGGCTACACCTTC. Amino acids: CASSSGQGTGEGYTF.

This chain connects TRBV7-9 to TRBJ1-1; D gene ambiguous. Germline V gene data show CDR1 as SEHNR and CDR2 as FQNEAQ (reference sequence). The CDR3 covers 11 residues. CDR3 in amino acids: CASEGATEAFF. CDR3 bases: TGTGCTTCAGAGGGCGCCACTGAAGCTTTCTTT.

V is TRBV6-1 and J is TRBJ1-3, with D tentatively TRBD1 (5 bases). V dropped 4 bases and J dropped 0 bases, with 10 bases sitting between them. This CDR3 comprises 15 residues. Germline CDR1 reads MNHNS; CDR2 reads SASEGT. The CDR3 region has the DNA TGTGCCAGCAGTGGGGGCGTGAACTCTGGAAACACCATATATTTT. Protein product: CASSGGVNSGNTIYF.

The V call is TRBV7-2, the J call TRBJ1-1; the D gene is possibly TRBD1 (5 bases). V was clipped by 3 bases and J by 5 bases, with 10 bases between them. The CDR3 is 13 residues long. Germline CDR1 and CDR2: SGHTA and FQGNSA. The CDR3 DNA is TGTGCCAGCAGCTTTGGGGGGGGGACTGAAGCTTTCTTT. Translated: CASSFGGGTEAFF.

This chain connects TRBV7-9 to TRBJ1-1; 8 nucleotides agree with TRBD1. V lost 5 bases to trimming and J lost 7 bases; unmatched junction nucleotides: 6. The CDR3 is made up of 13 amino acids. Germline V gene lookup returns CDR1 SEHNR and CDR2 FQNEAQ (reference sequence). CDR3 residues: CASSGRQGLEAFF. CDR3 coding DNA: TGTGCCAGCAGCGGACGACAGGGGCTTGAAGCTTTCTTT.

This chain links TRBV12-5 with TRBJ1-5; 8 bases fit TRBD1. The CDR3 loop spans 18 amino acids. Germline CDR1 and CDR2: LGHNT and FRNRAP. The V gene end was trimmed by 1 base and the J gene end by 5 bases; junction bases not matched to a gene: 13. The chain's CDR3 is CASGLESKDRVGDQPQHF. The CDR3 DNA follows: TGTGCTAGTGGTTTGGAATCTAAGGACAGGGTAGGCGATCAGCCCCAGCATTTT.

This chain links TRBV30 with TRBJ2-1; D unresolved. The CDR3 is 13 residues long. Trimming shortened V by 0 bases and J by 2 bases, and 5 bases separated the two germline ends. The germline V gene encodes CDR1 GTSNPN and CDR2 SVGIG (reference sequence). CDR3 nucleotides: TGTGCCTGGAGTGTAGAGCCCTACAATGAGCAGTTCTTC. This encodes CAWSVEPYNEQFF.

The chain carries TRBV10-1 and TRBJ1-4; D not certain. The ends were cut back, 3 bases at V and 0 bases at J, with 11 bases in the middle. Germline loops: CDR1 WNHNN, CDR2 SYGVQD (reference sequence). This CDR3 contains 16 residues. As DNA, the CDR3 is TGCGCCAGCAGTGACCCATACAGTGCAACTAATGAAAAACTGTTTTTT. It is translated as CASSDPYSATNEKLFF.